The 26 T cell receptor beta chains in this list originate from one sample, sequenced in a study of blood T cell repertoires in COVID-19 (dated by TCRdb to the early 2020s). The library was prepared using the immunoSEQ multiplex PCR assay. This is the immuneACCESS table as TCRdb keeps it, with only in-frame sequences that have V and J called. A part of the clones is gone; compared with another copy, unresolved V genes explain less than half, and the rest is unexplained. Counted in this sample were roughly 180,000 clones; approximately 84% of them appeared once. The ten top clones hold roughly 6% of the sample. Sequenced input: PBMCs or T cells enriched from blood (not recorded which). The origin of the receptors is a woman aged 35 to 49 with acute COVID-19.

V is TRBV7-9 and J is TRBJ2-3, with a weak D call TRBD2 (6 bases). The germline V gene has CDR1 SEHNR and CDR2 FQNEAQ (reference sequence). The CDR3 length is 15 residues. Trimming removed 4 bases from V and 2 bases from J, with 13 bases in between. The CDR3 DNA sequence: TGTGCCAGCAGCTGGGTTAGCGGCTACACAGATACGCAGTATTTT. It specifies CASSWVSGYTDTQYF.

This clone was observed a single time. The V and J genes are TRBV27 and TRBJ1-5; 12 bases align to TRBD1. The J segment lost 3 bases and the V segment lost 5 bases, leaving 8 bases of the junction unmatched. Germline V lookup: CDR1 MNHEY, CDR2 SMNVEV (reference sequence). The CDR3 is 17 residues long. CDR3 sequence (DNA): TGTGCCAGCAGTCGAGGGACAGGGGGCGCCGACAATCAGCCCCAGCATTTT. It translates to CASSRGTGGADNQPQHF.

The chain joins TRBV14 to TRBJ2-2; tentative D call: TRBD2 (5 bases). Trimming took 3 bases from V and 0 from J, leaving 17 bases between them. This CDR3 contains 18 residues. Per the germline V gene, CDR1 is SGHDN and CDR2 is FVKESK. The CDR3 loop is CASSQVYPRGPNTGELFF. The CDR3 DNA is TGTGCCAGCAGCCAGGTTTACCCCCGCGGGCCGAACACCGGGGAGCTGTTTTTT.

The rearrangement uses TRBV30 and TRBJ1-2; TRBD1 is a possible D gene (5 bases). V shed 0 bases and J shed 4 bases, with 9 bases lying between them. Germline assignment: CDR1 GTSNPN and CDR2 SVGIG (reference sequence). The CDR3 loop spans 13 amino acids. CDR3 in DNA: TGTGCCTGGAGTGTTGGGGCAGTCTATGGCTACACCTTC. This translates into CAWSVGAVYGYTF.

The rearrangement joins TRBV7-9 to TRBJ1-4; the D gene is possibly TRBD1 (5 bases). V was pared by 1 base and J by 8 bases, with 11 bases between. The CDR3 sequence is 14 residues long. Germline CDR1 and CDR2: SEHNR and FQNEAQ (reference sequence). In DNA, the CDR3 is TGTGCCAGCAGCTTAGGGGGCGCTGACGAAAAACTGTTTTTT. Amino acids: CASSLGGADEKLFF.

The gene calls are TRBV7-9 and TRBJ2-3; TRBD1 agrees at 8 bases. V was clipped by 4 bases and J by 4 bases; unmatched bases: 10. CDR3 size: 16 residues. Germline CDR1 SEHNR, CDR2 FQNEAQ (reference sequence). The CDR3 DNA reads TGTGCCAGCAGCTCGCTTGACAGGGGAGGTGCAGATACGCAGTATTTT. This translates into CASSSLDRGGADTQYF.

For the CDR3, the DNA is TGTGCCAGCAGCTTAACAGGGGACTCACCCCTCCACTTT. It is translated as CASSLTGDSPLHF. This chain connects TRBV5-6 to TRBJ1-6; 7 bases align to TRBD1. The CDR3 spans 13 residues. Per germline, CDR1 SGHDT and CDR2 YYEEEE. V was clipped by 2 bases and J by 10 bases; unmatched bases: 3.

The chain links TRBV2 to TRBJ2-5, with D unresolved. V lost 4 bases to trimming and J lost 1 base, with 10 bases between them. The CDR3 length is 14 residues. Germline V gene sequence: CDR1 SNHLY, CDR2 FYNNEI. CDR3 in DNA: TGTGCCAGCAGTGTGCGACGGGTCCAAGAGACCCAGTACTTC. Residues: CASSVRRVQETQYF.

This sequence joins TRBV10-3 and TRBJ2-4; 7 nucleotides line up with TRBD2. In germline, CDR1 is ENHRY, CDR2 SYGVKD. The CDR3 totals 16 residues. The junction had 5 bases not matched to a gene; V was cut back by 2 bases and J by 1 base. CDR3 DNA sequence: TGTGCCATCAGTGAGGGGGACGGGAGGGCCAAAAACATTCAGTACTTC. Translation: CAISEGDGRAKNIQYF.

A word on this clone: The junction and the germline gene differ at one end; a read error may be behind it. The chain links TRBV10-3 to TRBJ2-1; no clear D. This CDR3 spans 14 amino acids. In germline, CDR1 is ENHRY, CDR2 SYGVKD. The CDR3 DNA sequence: TGTGCCATCATGGATGCGGAGTCCTTCAATGAGCAGTTCTTC. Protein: CAIMDAESFNEQFF.

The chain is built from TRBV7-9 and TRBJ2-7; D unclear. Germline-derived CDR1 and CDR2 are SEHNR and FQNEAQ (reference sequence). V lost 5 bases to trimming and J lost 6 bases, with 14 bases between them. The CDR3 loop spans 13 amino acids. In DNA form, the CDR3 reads TGTGCCAGCAGCCAAGCCCCTTCCCTCGAGCAGTACTTC. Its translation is CASSQAPSLEQYF.

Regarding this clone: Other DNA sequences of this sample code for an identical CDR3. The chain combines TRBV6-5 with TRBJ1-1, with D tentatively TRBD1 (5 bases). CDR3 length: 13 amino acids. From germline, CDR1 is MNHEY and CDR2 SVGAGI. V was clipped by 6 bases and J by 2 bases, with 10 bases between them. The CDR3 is CASSQGVNTEAFF. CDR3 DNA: TGTGCCAGCAGCCAAGGGGTTAACACTGAAGCTTTCTTT.

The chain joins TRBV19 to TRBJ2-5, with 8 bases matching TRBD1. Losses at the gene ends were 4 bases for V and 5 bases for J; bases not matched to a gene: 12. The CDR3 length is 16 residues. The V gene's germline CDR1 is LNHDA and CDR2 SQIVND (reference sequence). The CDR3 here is CASSTFPSGGGETQYF. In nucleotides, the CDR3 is TGTGCCAGTAGTACTTTTCCTTCAGGGGGCGGTGAGACCCAGTACTTC. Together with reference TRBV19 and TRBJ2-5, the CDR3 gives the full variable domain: DGGITQSPKYLFRKEGQNVTLSCEQNLNHDAMYWYRQDPGQGLRLIYYSQIVNDFQKGDIAEGYSVSREKKESFPLTVTSAQKNPTAFYLCASSTFPSGGGETQYFGPGTRLLVL.

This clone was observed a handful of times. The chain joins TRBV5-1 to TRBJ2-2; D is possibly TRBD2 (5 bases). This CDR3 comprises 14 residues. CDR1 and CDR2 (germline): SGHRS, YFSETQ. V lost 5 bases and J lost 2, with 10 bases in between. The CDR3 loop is CASSPDSNTGELFF. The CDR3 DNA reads TGCGCCAGCAGTCCGGACTCAAACACCGGGGAGCTGTTTTTT.

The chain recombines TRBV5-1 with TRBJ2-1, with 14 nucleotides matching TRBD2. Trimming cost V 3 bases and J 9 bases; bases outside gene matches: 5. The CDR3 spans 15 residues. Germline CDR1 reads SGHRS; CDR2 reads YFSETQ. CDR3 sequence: CASSWGTSGGLEQFF. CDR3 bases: TGCGCCAGCAGCTGGGGGACTAGCGGGGGACTTGAGCAGTTCTTC.

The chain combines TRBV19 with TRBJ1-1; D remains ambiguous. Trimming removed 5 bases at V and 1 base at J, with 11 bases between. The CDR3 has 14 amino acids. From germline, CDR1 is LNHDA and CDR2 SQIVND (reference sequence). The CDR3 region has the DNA TGTGCCAGTAGTGGCAGAGTAGCGAACACTGAAGCTTTCTTT. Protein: CASSGRVANTEAFF.

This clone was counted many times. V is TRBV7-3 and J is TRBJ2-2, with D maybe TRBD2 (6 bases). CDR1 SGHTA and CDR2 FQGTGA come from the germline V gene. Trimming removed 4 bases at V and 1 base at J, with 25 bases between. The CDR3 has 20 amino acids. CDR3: CASSSQEGLAAGKNTGELFF. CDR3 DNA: TGTGCCAGCAGCTCGCAGGAGGGGTTGGCTGCAGGAAAGAACACCGGGGAGCTGTTTTTT.

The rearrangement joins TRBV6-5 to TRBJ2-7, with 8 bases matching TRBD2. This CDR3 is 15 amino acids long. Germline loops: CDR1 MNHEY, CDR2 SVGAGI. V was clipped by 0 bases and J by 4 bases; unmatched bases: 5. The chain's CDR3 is CASSYSTAGEYEQYF. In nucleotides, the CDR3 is TGTGCCAGCAGTTACTCAACAGCGGGAGAGTACGAGCAGTACTTC.

The CDR3 sequence: CASRQWDRPYEQYF. CDR3 bases: TGTGCCAGCAGACAATGGGACAGGCCCTACGAGCAGTACTTC. This rearrangement joins TRBV6-5 to TRBJ2-7; the match to TRBD1 covers 8 bases. Germline CDR1 and CDR2: MNHEY and SVGAGI. V lost 6 bases, J lost 2 bases, and 6 bases stayed unmatched. This CDR3 spans 14 amino acids.

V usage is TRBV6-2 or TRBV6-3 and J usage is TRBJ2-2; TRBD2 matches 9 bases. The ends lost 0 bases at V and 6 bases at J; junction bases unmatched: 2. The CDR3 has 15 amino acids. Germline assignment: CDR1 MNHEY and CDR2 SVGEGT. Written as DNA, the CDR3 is TGTGCCAGCAGTTACTCTAGCGGGAGCCCCGGGGAGCTGTTTTTT. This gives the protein CASSYSSGSPGELFF.

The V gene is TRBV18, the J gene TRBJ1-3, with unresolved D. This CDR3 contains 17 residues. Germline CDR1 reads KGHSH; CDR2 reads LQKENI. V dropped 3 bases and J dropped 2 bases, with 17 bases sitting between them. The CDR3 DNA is TGTGCCAGCTCACCTCAAATCACAGCTCGAACTGGAAACACCATATATTTT. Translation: CASSPQITARTGNTIYF.

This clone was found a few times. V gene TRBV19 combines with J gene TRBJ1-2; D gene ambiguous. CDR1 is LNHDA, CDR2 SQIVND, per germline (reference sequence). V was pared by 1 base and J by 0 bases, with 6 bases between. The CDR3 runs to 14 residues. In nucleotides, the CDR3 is TGTGCCAGTAGTATAGGGGCAGCTAACTATGGCTACACCTTC. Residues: CASSIGAANYGYTF. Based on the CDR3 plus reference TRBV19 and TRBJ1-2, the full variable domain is DGGITQSPKYLFRKEGQNVTLSCEQNLNHDAMYWYRQDPGQGLRLIYYSQIVNDFQKGDIAEGYSVSREKKESFPLTVTSAQKNPTAFYLCASSIGAANYGYTFGSGTRLTVV.

CDR3 nucleotides: TGTGCCAGCAGCCCGGGACTAGCTGAACTAGCGACCCAGTACTTC. It specifies CASSPGLAELATQYF. The rearrangement uses TRBV7-8 and TRBJ2-5; 9 bases match TRBD2. The germline V gene encodes CDR1 SGHVS and CDR2 FQNEAQ. The V and J ends lost 5 bases and 7 bases, in that order; junction bases with no gene match: 11. The CDR3 has 15 residues.

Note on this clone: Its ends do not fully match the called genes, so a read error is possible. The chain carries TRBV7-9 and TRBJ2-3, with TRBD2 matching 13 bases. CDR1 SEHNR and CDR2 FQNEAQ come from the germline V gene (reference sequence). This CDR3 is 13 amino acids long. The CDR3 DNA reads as TGTGCCAGCAGCACACATGGGACTAGCGGGGACCATTTT. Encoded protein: CASSTHGTSGDHF.

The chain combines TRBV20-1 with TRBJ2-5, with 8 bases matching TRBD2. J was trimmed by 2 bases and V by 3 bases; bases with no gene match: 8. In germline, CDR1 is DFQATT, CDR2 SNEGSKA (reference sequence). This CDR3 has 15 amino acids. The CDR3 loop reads CSASPLREDQETQYF. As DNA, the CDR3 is TGCAGTGCTAGTCCCCTGCGGGAGGATCAAGAGACCCAGTACTTC.

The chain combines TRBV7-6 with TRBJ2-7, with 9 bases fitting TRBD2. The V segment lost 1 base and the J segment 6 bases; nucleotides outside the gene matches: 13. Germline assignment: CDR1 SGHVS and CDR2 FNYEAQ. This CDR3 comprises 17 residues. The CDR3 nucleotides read TGTGCCAGCAGCTTAGTGGGGGCTGCTAGCGGGGTTTTCGAGCAGTACTTC. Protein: CASSLVGAASGVFEQYF.